This TCR beta chain was captured in a study of cytomegalovirus exposure and HLA in healthy donors. Germline V CDR1 and CDR2: MDHEN, SYDVKM. The CDR3 runs 13 residues. J was trimmed by 3 bases and V by 7 bases; bases with no gene match: 4. PCR was performed using 60 Vbeta and 13 Jbeta primers. Assay: immunoSEQ multiplex PCR; the TCRdb copy retains only in-frame clones and omits some. The profile covers about 110,000 clones, with more than 70% appearing a single time and 7.8% taken by the ten largest. V gene TRBV28 combines with J gene TRBJ2-3; TRBD2 matches 7 bases. This TCR came from a man aged 30-40 years in good health and CMV-seronegative. The sequenced sample consisted of PBMCs. In DNA form, the CDR3 reads TGTGCCAGCAACGTGGGACTAACAGATACGCAGTATTTT. Translation: CASNVGLTDTQYF.